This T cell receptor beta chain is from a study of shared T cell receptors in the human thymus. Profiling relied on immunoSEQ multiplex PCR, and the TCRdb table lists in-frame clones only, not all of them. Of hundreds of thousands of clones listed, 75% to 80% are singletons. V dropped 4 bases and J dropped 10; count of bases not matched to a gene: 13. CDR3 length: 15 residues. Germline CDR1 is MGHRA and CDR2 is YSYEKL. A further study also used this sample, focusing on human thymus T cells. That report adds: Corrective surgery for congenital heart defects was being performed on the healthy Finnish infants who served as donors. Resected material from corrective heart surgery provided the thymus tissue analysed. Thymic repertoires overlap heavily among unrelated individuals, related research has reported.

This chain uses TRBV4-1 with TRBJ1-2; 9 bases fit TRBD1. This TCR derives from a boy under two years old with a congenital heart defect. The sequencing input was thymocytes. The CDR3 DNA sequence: TGCGCCAGCAGCCCCGATTCGGGGGACAGGGAAGACTACACCTTC. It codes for CASSPDSGDREDYTF.